This entry is about one T cell receptor (beta chain). Its antigen is unknown. Qualities for individual bases were not recorded, and no much larger clone is one base off. In light of the paper, this sample's time point label describes: about 28 days (+/-7) after the second vaccine dose. Because spike-specific TCR depth and breadth did not differ between the two schedules, AZD1222 recipients who got a second dose at roughly 4 weeks were pooled with those who got a second dose at roughly 12 weeks. Vaccinee samples came from UK trials COV001 and COV002, including a single-blind randomized controlled phase 2/3 trial of AZD1222 (ChAdOx1 nCoV-19) in healthy adults. Trial participant PBMC samples were collected at day 0 and day 28 after the second dose for TCRbeta chain sequencing. This sample is part of a study of T cell responses to AZD1222 COVID-19 vaccine (dated by TCRdb to about 2021). As for the study more broadly: TCR sequencing covered approximately 230 trial participants: around 210 given two doses of AZD1222 and some 25 given two doses of MenACWY control vaccine. Enrollment into the trials was organized by age into subgroups of 18-55, 56-69 and 70-plus years, and those subgroups contained roughly 140, 27 and 60 TCR-sequenced participants, respectively.

On the study overall, not on this receptor specifically: Reportedly, almost half of the unique spike-specific TCRs recognized epitopes lying outside the regions that are mutated in the B.1.351 and B.1.1.7 variants. Participants were mostly white British and included more females than males, and it was suggested by the authors that clonal diversity may have been underestimated. The 56-69-year group was small, and its depth increase did not reach significance, likely because of low power. Because no day 14 peak-response samples were available, repertoires were characterized only after the peak T cell response. A significant rise in spike-specific TCR breadth and depth was observed after two AZD1222 doses relative to day 0 and relative to MenACWY recipients. CD4 TCRs associated with the vaccine covered the entire spike protein, and the dominant responses were in regions 160-218 and 743-854. Conclusions about previously exposed vaccinees were limited because only a handful of AZD1222 recipients were SARS-CoV-2 seropositive at baseline.

The CDR3 regions of human TCRbeta chains were analyzed by immunosequencing. The original methods were these. Repertoire TCRs were checked for matches against a reference library of SARS-CoV-2-specific TCRs that had been generated using the MIRA antigen-specificity platform. Breadth meant the fraction of unique TCRs that were SARS-CoV-2-associated, whereas depth meant the fraction of total T cells that were SARS-CoV-2-associated. Using the MIRA data, every spike-specific TCR was mapped to the spike region that the TCR reacted to and assigned to either a CD4 or a CD8 class. Log10-transformed breadth and depth values were compared by one-way ANOVA with Sidak's multiple comparisons tests. In TCRdb, the immuneACCESS table is reduced to in-frame sequences with V and J assigned. These tables do not hold every clone; where another copy was compared, an unresolved V gene accounts for under half, and the others remain unexplained. V and J calls and clone size are given by that table; D and trimming were obtained from the DNA. The sample has under 35,000 clones on record, around nine tenths of them singletons. Of the sample, 14% is held by the ten largest clones.

Inclusive of the bounding cysteine and phenylalanine, the CDR3 is 14 residues long. The entry retains the CDR3 DNA only, 42 bases that are in frame from base 1. V sheds 0 bases and J sheds 7 bases, leaving 12 bases between their ends. The germline V gene yields ENHRY for CDR1 and SYGVKD for CDR2. Sample: peripheral blood, taken 28 days after the second AZD1222 dose. The sequence was collected from an adult who received the AZD1222 COVID-19 vaccine. The sequence joins TRBV10-3 to TRBJ1-2, with the D gene call left open. In nucleotides, the sequence is TGTGCCATCAGTGAGTCGATTCGGTCGAGTGGCTACACCTTC. Translated, it gives CAISESIRSSGYTF.